This entry concerns a single T cell receptor beta chain. The antigen remains unidentified. These data are taken from a study of T-cell reconstitution after alpha-beta-depleted transplantation in children. General study points: Surviving recipient T cells and thymic progenitors produced the high day-60 TCRbeta diversity seen in some patients. Where alpha-beta T cells came from about two months after transplant was reportedly several hundred expanded graft clones. The main origin of T-cell counts and diversity one year after transplant was newly produced T cells.

The authors prepared the TCRbeta library with unique molecular identifiers. TCRdb reanalysed the PCR reads using MiXCR and keeps one entry per CDR3 protein. The sample has approximately 230,000 distinct CDR3 sequences, around 25% seen once. The source was PBMCs, mostly from graft donor cells, collected 360 days after TCRalphabeta/CD19-depleted stem cell transplant. This clonotype was obtained from a female patient between 2 and 10 years old who had a stem cell transplant for congenital amegakaryocytic thrombocytopenia, so the T cells may come from the graft donor.

The CDR3 spells CSVEDPLAGGPENEQFF. For the CDR3, the DNA is TGCAGCGTTGAAGATCCCCTAGCGGGAGGGCCGGAGAATGAGCAGTTCTTC. This chain joins TRBV29-1 and TRBJ2-1; TRBD2 agrees at 12 bases. The germline V gene has CDR1 SQVTM and CDR2 ANQGSEA. The CDR3 totals 17 residues. The ends lost 0 bases at V and 7 bases at J; junction bases unmatched: 10.